These 23 T cell receptor beta chains were all obtained from the same sample, sequenced in a study of siplizumab effects on memory and regulatory T cells. Sequencing was performed with immunoSEQ multiplex PCR; in TCRdb, only in-frame clones are kept and a portion is missing. In the table there are about 100,000 clones, about 95% of which are singletons. Sample: non-Treg CD4+ T cells sorted from blood. These receptors were collected from a human donor in good health.

The rearrangement uses TRBV4-2 and TRBJ2-1, with 9 bases matching TRBD2. This CDR3 region has 17 residues. J lost 8 bases, V lost 2 bases, and 13 bases had no gene match. Germline V lookup: CDR1 LGHNA, CDR2 YNFKEQ. CDR3 sequence (DNA): TGTGCCAGCAGCCAACTTCAGGGACTAGCCCTCGGGGATGAGCAGTTCTTC. Translation gives CASSQLQGLALGDEQFF.

This chain uses TRBV5-1 with TRBJ2-3; tentatively, D is TRBD1 (6 bases). CDR1 is SGHRS and CDR2 is YFSETQ in the germline V gene. The CDR3 extends over 13 amino acids. Trimming cost V 4 bases and J 5 bases, with 11 bases left between them. The CDR3 DNA reads TGCGCCAGCAGCGAAACAGGGTTAGATACGCAGTATTTT. Translating it yields CASSETGLDTQYF.

V and J are TRBV5-8 and TRBJ1-4; D possibly corresponds to TRBD1 (6 bases). Per germline, CDR1 SGHTS and CDR2 YDEGEE. There are 16 residues in the CDR3. The V and J ends lost 4 bases and 8 bases respectively, with 21 bases between them. CDR3 amino acids: CASSQRNRVRDEKLFF. The CDR3 coding sequence is TGTGCCAGCAGCCAGAGAAACAGGGTGCGGGACGAAAAACTGTTTTTT.

J is TRBJ1-2 and V is TRBV19; 7 nucleotides line up with TRBD1. Losses at the gene ends were 3 bases for V and 8 bases for J; bases not matched to a gene: 9. Germline V gives CDR1 LNHDA, CDR2 SQIVND (reference sequence). The CDR3 runs 14 residues. CDR3 coding DNA: TGTGCCAGTAGTATGGACAGGCGGAGGGGGGGCTACACCTTC. This encodes CASSMDRRRGGYTF.

Notes on this clone: The identical CDR3 is also encoded by other nucleotide sequences in the sample. The rearrangement joins TRBV18 to TRBJ1-2, with 8 bases identical to TRBD1. CDR3 length: 13 amino acids. The junction had 3 bases not matched to a gene; V was cut back by 3 bases and J by 6 bases. Germline lookup yields CDR1 KGHSH and CDR2 LQKENI. CDR3 DNA sequence: TGTGCCAGCTCACCCGACAGGGGCAATGGCTACACCTTC. Its protein product is CASSPDRGNGYTF. The whole variable domain, filled in from reference TRBV18 and TRBJ1-2, reads NAGVMQNPRHLVRRRGQEARLRCSPMKGHSHVYWYRQLPEEGLKFMVYLQKENIIDESGMPKERFSAEFPKEGPSILRIQQVVRGDSAAYFCASSPDRGNGYTFGSGTRLTVV.

J is TRBJ2-1 and V is TRBV10-1; D could derive from TRBD1 or TRBD2 (5 bases each). Trimming stripped 3 bases from V and 7 bases from J, with 16 bases between. The CDR3 contains 15 residues. The germline gives CDR1 WNHNN, CDR2 SYGVQD (reference sequence). The CDR3 sequence: CASSEHGIGTNEQFF. CDR3 nucleotides: TGCGCCAGCAGTGAACACGGGATAGGGACGAATGAGCAGTTCTTC.

Turning to this clone: The junction shows a germline mismatch at one end, possibly a read error. V is TRBV7-7 and J is TRBJ2-3; D gene unclear. Germline V lookup: CDR1 SSHAT, CDR2 FNYEAQ (reference sequence). The CDR3 covers 15 residues. CDR3 bases: TGTGCTAGCAGCTTACCAGGTTATAGCACAGATACGCAGTATTTT. Translated: CASSLPGYSTDTQYF.

The chain employs TRBV10-1 and TRBJ1-2; 8 nucleotides agree with TRBD1. CDR3 length: 15 residues. Germline loops: CDR1 WNHNN, CDR2 SYGVQD (reference sequence). J gave up 5 bases and V 3 bases, and 8 bases lay outside the gene matches. The CDR3 protein is CASSDKDRVWYGYTF. The CDR3 DNA reads TGCGCCAGCAGTGACAAGGACAGGGTATGGTATGGCTACACCTTC.

V usage is TRBV19 and J usage is TRBJ2-5; D might be TRBD1 (5 bases). The germline V and J ends were trimmed by 5 bases and 4 bases, with 14 bases remaining between them. The CDR3 has 14 residues. Germline values: CDR1 LNHDA, CDR2 SQIVND (reference sequence). CDR3 in DNA: TGTGCCAGTAGTGTAGGGGCGAGAGGAGAGACCCAGTACTTC. It is translated as CASSVGARGETQYF. Variable domain in full (rest from reference TRBV19 and TRBJ2-5): DGGITQSPKYLFRKEGQNVTLSCEQNLNHDAMYWYRQDPGQGLRLIYYSQIVNDFQKGDIAEGYSVSREKKESFPLTVTSAQKNPTAFYLCASSVGARGETQYFGPGTRLLVL.

This sequence joins TRBV11-2 and TRBJ1-1; 7 nucleotides align to TRBD1. Looked up from germline, CDR1 is SGHAT and CDR2 is FQNNGV. CDR3 length equals 15 residues. The V and J ends lost 5 bases and 0 bases, in that order; junction bases with no gene match: 6. DNA for the CDR3: TGTGCCAGCAGCCCCGGGACAGACTTGAACACTGAAGCTTTCTTT. It encodes CASSPGTDLNTEAFF.

CDR3 nucleotide sequence: TGTGCCAGCACGAAAAGAGGGCGGATGAACACTGAAGCTTTCTTT. Protein: CASTKRGRMNTEAFF. The V call is TRBV7-2, the J call TRBJ1-1; no firm D call. In germline, CDR1 is SGHTA, CDR2 FQGNSA. The V end was cut by 7 bases, the J end by 0 bases, with 15 bases between. The CDR3 has 15 amino acids.

The chain joins TRBV10-1 to TRBJ2-5, with 10 nucleotides matching TRBD2. The CDR3 spans 15 residues. From germline, CDR1 is WNHNN and CDR2 SYGVQD (reference sequence). J was trimmed by 4 bases and V by 4 bases; bases with no gene match: 6. The CDR3 loop reads CASSALAGERETQYF. The CDR3 bases are TGCGCCAGCAGTGCCCTAGCGGGAGAACGAGAGACCCAGTACTTC.

The chain carries TRBV7-9 and TRBJ2-7; weak D call: TRBD1 (5 bases). With 5 bases removed from V and 0 bases from J, the gap between germline ends came to 14 bases. The CDR3 is made up of 15 amino acids. Germline V CDR1 and CDR2: SEHNR, FQNEAQ (reference sequence). The CDR3, as DNA: TGTGCCAGCAGCCCATGGACAAGGAGCTCCTACGAGCAGTACTTC. As protein: CASSPWTRSSYEQYF.

The rearrangement uses TRBV10-1 and TRBJ2-7; a possible D gene is TRBD1 (6 bases). Trimming stripped 6 bases from V and 0 bases from J, with 9 bases between. CDR1 is WNHNN and CDR2 is SYGVQD in the germline V gene (reference sequence). This CDR3 contains 13 residues. The CDR3 DNA is TGCGCCAGCAGCAGGGGAGCCTCCTACGAGCAGTACTTC. Translation: CASSRGASYEQYF.

V is TRBV28 and J is TRBJ2-7; D remains unclear. This CDR3 contains 15 residues. Trimming took 4 bases from V and 6 from J, leaving 19 bases between them. Germline V gene data show CDR1 as MDHEN and CDR2 as SYDVKM. CDR3 in DNA: TGTGCCAGCAGTTCCGGTGCAGGCCAACCCTGCGAGCAGTACTTC. Its translation: CASSSGAGQPCEQYF. Full variable domain (rest looked up from reference TRBV28 and TRBJ2-7): DVKVTQSSRYLVKRTGEKVFLECVQDMDHENMFWYRQDPGLGLRLIYFSYDVKMKEKGDIPEGYSVSREKKERFSLILESASTNQTSMYLCASSSGAGQPCEQYFGPGTRLTVT.

This rearrangement joins TRBV7-2 to TRBJ2-3, with 9 bases that match TRBD2. CDR1 is SGHTA, CDR2 FQGNSA, per germline. CDR3 length equals 16 residues. The V gene end was trimmed by 4 bases and the J gene end by 1 base; junction bases not matched to a gene: 6. For the CDR3, the DNA is TGTGCCAGCAGCTGGGCGGGAGGGCAGGGCACAGATACGCAGTATTTT. It translates to CASSWAGGQGTDTQYF. Full variable domain (missing parts from reference TRBV7-2 and TRBJ2-3): GAGVSQSPSNKVTEKGKDVELRCDPISGHTALYWYRQSLGQGLEFLIYFQGNSAPDKSGLPSDRFSAERTGGSVSTLTIQRTQQEDSAVYLCASSWAGGQGTDTQYFGPGTRLTVL.

V usage is TRBV2 and J usage is TRBJ2-5, with 11 positions matching TRBD2. With 8 bases clipped from V and 4 bases from J, the junction kept 12 bases outside the gene matches. This CDR3 spans 16 amino acids. The germline V gene has CDR1 SNHLY and CDR2 FYNNEI. CDR3 DNA: TGTGCCAGCCTCCTTGAGAATAGCGGGAGGGGAGAGACCCAGTACTTC. This codes for CASLLENSGRGETQYF.

This chain joins TRBV19 and TRBJ1-4; a weak D match, TRBD1 (5 bases). Germline CDR1 and CDR2: LNHDA and SQIVND (reference sequence). CDR3 length: 15 residues. V was trimmed by 6 bases and J by 7 bases, leaving 18 bases between them. CDR3 nucleotides: TGTGCCAGTAGCCTAACCGAAGGCACAGGTGAAAAACTGTTTTTT. It codes for CASSLTEGTGEKLFF.

The chain combines TRBV7-6 with TRBJ2-1; maybe TRBD1 (6 bases). The CDR3 is 13 amino acids. Per germline, CDR1 SGHVS and CDR2 FNYEAQ. Trimming shortened V by 3 bases and J by 6 bases, and 9 bases separated the two germline ends. The CDR3 protein is CASSLGAINEQFF. The CDR3 bases are TGTGCCAGCAGCTTGGGGGCCATCAATGAGCAGTTCTTC.

This CDR3 is CASSLWSGSGANVLTF. The CDR3 DNA sequence: TGTGCCAGCAGTTTATGGTCAGGTTCTGGGGCCAACGTCCTGACTTTC. This sequence joins TRBV28 and TRBJ2-6; D gene ambiguous. CDR3 length: 16 residues. The ends were cut back, 0 bases at V and 1 base at J, with 7 bases in the middle. Germline V gene sequence: CDR1 MDHEN, CDR2 SYDVKM.

The chain recombines TRBV7-3 with TRBJ2-1, with 8 bases fitting TRBD1. Germline CDR1 and CDR2: SGHTA and FQGTGA. This CDR3 spans 16 amino acids. Trimming cost V 6 bases and J 3 bases; bases outside gene matches: 10. The CDR3 DNA sequence: TGTGCCAGCAGTCCTAAATCAGGGGGCTACTACAATGAGCAGTTCTTC. It specifies CASSPKSGGYYNEQFF.

The chain carries TRBV9 and TRBJ2-7; D is possibly TRBD1 (5 bases). Trimming removed 0 bases at V and 7 bases at J, with 17 bases between. This CDR3 region has 15 residues. CDR1 SGDLS and CDR2 YYNGEE come from the germline V gene. The CDR3 coding sequence is TGTGCCAGCAGCGTAGCTGACGTCTCCTCAGGGGAGCAGTACTTC. Its translation: CASSVADVSSGEQYF.

This sequence joins TRBV4-3 and TRBJ2-7, with TRBD2 identical over 8 bases. This CDR3 comprises 15 residues. Per germline, CDR1 LGHNA and CDR2 YSLEER. V shed 0 bases and J 2 bases; nucleotides not matched to a gene: 3. In DNA, the CDR3 is TGCGCCAGCAGCCAAGACGGCGGGAGGCCCTACGAGCAGTACTTC. Protein: CASSQDGGRPYEQYF.